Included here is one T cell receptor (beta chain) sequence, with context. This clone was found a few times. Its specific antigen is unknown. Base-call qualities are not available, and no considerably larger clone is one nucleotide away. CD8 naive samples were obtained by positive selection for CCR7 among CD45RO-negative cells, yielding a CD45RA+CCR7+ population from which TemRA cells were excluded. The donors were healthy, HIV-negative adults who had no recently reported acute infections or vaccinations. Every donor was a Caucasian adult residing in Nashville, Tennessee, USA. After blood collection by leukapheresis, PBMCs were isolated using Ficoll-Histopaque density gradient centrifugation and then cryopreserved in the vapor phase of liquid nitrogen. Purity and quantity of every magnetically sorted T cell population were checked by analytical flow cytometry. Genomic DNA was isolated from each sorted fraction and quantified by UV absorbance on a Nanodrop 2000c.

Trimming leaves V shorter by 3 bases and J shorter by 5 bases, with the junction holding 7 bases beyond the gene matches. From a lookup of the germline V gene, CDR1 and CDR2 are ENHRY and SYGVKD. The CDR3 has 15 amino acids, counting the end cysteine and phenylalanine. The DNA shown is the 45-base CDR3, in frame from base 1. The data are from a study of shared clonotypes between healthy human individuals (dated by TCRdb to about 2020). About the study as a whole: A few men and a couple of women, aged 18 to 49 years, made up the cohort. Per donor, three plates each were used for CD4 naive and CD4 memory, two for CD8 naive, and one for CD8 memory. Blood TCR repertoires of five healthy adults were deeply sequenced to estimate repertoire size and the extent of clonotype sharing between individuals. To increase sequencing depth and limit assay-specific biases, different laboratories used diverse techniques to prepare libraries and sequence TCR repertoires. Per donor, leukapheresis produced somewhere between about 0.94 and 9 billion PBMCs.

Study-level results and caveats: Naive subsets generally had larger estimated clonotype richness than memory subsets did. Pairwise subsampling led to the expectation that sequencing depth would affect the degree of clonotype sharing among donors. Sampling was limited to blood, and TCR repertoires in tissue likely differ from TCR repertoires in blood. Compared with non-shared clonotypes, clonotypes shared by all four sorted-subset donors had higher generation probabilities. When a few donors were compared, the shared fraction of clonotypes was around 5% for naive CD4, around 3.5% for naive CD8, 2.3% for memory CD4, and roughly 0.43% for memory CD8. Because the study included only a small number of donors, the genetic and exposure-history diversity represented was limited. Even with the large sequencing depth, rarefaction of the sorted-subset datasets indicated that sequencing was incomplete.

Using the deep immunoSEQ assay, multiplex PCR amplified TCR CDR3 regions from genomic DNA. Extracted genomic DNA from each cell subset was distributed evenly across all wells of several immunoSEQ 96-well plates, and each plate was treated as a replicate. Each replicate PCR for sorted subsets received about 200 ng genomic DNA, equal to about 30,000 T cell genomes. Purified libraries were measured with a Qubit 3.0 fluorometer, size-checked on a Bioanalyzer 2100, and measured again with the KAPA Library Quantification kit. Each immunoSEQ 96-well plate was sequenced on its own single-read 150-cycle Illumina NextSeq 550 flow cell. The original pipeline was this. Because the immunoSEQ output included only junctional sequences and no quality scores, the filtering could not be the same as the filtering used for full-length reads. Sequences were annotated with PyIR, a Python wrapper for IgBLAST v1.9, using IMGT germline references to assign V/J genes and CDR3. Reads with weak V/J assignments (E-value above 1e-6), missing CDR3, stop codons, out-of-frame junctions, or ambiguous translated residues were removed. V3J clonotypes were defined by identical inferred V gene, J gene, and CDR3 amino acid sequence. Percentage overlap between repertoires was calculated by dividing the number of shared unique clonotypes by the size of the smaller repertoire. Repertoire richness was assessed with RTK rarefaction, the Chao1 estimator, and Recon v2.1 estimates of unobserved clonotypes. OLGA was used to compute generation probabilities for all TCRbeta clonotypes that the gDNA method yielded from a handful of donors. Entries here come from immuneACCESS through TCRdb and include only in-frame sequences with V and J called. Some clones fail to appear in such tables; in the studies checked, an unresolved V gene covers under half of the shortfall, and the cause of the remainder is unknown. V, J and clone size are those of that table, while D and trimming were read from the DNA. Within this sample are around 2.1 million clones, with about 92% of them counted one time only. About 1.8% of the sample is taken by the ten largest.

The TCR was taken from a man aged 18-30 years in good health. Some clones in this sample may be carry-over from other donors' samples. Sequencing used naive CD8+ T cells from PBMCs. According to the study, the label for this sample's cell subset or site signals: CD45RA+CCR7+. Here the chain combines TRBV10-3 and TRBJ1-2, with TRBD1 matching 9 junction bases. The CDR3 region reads CAISEGQGRGYGYTF. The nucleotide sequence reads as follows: TGTGCCATCAGTGAAGGACAGGGGAGAGGGTATGGCTACACCTTC.